The entry below describes one T cell receptor (beta chain). The data stem from a study of OX40 agonist ivuxolimab in advanced cancers. Trimming at V came to 4 bases and at J to 11 bases, leaving 22 bases not matched to a gene. The CDR3 sequence is 17 residues long. CDR1 is MGHRA, CDR2 YSYEKL, per germline. The assay was immunoSEQ multiplex PCR, and TCRdb's table has in-frame clones only and misses some. The sample holds some 45,000 clones, about 89% seen once. This chain uses TRBV4-1 with TRBJ1-1; 7 positions agree with TRBD1. The source material was CD4+ or CD8+ T cells sorted from blood, sampled in a trial of the OX40 agonist ivuxolimab. This receptor was obtained from an adult with an advanced solid tumor such as melanoma, head and neck, liver or kidney cancer. CDR3 sequence reads: CASSLLEGAPGYGGAFF. The CDR3 nucleotides read TGCGCCAGCAGCCTCTTGGAGGGGGCGCCCGGATACGGCGGGGCTTTCTTT.